The rows below give T cell receptor beta chains drawn from one sample of a study of T cell changes during pregnancy in multiple sclerosis. The protocol was immunoSEQ multiplex PCR, while the TCRdb copy is restricted to in-frame clones and leaves out a portion. Of 40,000 to 60,000 clones in the sample, almost 95% were seen once. The sequencing here drew on peripheral blood, taken after pregnancy. These receptors were collected from a female donor with multiple sclerosis, enrolled in a pregnancy study. CDR3s include the opening cysteine and the closing phenylalanine or tryptophan. Each record gives: CDR3 protein, J gene, V gene.

CDR3 protein: CASSYSWDKNTEAFF; J gene: TRBJ1-1; V gene: TRBV6-5
CDR3 protein: CASSLGGGVNTEAFF; J gene: TRBJ1-1; V gene: TRBV5-5
CDR3 protein: CASSDSKGGPDTQYF; J gene: TRBJ2-3; V gene: TRBV6-4
CDR3 protein: CASSPTLGAGGPNYIQYF; J gene: TRBJ2-4; V gene: TRBV25-1
CDR3 protein: CASSPSGGPYDEQFF; J gene: TRBJ2-1; V gene: TRBV6-5
CDR3 protein: CASLAGTANSPLHF; J gene: TRBJ1-6; V gene: TRBV10-2
CDR3 protein: CASSQDHEAADEQFF; J gene: TRBJ2-1; V gene: TRBV4-2
CDR3 protein: CASSYPSQGTPYEQYF; J gene: TRBJ2-7; V gene: TRBV6-5
CDR3 protein: CASSYPGFGTEAFF; J gene: TRBJ1-1; V gene: TRBV6-5
CDR3 protein: CASGLTGTDTQYF; J gene: TRBJ2-3; V gene: TRBV12-5
CDR3 protein: CASQQNQETQYF; J gene: TRBJ2-5; V gene: TRBV2
CDR3 protein: CASSAPHLTGVGELFF; J gene: TRBJ2-2; V gene: TRBV9
CDR3 protein: CASSVGDRLGYTF; J gene: TRBJ1-2; V gene: TRBV2
CDR3 protein: CASSEPGQGKNNEQFF; J gene: TRBJ2-1; V gene: TRBV9
CDR3 protein: CASSVGQMGSYEQYF; J gene: TRBJ2-7; V gene: TRBV21-1
CDR3 protein: CASSIGGRLQETQYF; J gene: TRBJ2-5; V gene: TRBV19
CDR3 protein: CASSPGQKKETQYF; J gene: TRBJ2-5; V gene: TRBV18
CDR3 protein: CASSTGTGGWGTEAFF; J gene: TRBJ1-1; V gene: TRBV19
CDR3 protein: CASSQDGSSGANVLTF; J gene: TRBJ2-6; V gene: TRBV4-3
CDR3 protein: CASRRTGGVDNEKLFF; J gene: TRBJ1-4; V gene: TRBV5-4
CDR3 protein: CASSGTGGPFSGNTIYF; J gene: TRBJ1-3; V gene: TRBV2
CDR3 protein: CASSKRGNLNTEAFF; J gene: TRBJ1-1; V gene: TRBV19
CDR3 protein: CASGLTTGGRPYEQYF; J gene: TRBJ2-7; V gene: TRBV12-5